The rows below give T cell receptor beta chains drawn from one sample of a study of T cell responses to AZD1222 COVID-19 vaccine. Profiling relied on immunoSEQ multiplex PCR, and the TCRdb table lists in-frame clones only, not all of them. The table has 100,000 to 140,000 clones, about 89% seen once. Specimen: peripheral blood, collected on day 0 of AZD1222 vaccination. These receptors were taken from an adult in good health. The CDR3 runs from the conserved cysteine through the conserved F or W. Fields, in order: CDR3 protein, CDR3 length, J gene, V gene.

CDR3aa: CASSLAGGDQPQHF
len: 14
j_gene: TRBJ1-5
v_gene: TRBV7-2

CDR3aa: CSVGIGGGNQPQHF
len: 14
j_gene: TRBJ1-5
v_gene: TRBV29-1

CDR3aa: CSAGQSYGYTF
len: 11
j_gene: TRBJ1-2
v_gene: TRBV20-1

CDR3aa: CASSFGGAGGDEKLFF
len: 16
j_gene: TRBJ1-4
v_gene: TRBV5-1

CDR3aa: CASSPPGQGMNTEAFF
len: 16
j_gene: TRBJ1-1
v_gene: TRBV18

CDR3aa: CASSLGQGDSYEQYF
len: 15
j_gene: TRBJ2-7
v_gene: TRBV7-8

CDR3aa: CASSGDNLREQFF
len: 13
j_gene: TRBJ2-1
v_gene: TRBV9

CDR3aa: CATSSLSGNTIYF
len: 13
j_gene: TRBJ1-3
v_gene: TRBV6-5

CDR3aa: CASSPAWGNSYEQYF
len: 15
j_gene: TRBJ2-7
v_gene: TRBV7-6

CDR3aa: CASSRTGDGNTIYF
len: 14
j_gene: TRBJ1-3
v_gene: TRBV5-1

CDR3aa: CASSSGQGNANEKLFF
len: 16
j_gene: TRBJ1-4
v_gene: TRBV18

CDR3aa: CAISESTAGRTGELFF
len: 16
j_gene: TRBJ2-2
v_gene: TRBV10-3

CDR3aa: CASRDSGTGSNQPQHF
len: 16
j_gene: TRBJ1-5
v_gene: TRBV19

CDR3aa: CASSLNGARGRLNSPLHF
len: 18
j_gene: TRBJ1-6
v_gene: TRBV11-2

CDR3aa: CASSRGRDQPQHF
len: 13
j_gene: TRBJ1-5
v_gene: TRBV18

CDR3aa: CASSLVVGAWEKLFF
len: 15
j_gene: TRBJ1-4
v_gene: TRBV7-2

CDR3aa: CASSSASGTEAFF
len: 13
j_gene: TRBJ1-1
v_gene: TRBV7-3

CDR3aa: CASSAIGGRGNYGYTF
len: 16
j_gene: TRBJ1-2
v_gene: TRBV5-1

CDR3aa: CASQREGGNTGELFF
len: 15
j_gene: TRBJ2-2
v_gene: TRBV5-1

CDR3aa: CASSSTGQGRTEAFF
len: 15
j_gene: TRBJ1-1
v_gene: TRBV28

CDR3aa: CASRPGTSGNNEQFF
len: 15
j_gene: TRBJ2-1
v_gene: TRBV28

CDR3aa: CASSFKGQGEQYF
len: 13
j_gene: TRBJ2-7
v_gene: TRBV27

CDR3aa: CSASLSGYQETQYF
len: 14
j_gene: TRBJ2-5
v_gene: TRBV20-1

CDR3aa: CATSFSGSRTGELFF
len: 15
j_gene: TRBJ2-2
v_gene: TRBV24-1

CDR3aa: CAQGTSGRDF
len: 10
j_gene: TRBJ2-3
v_gene: TRBV2

CDR3aa: CASRASGRSYNEQFF
len: 15
j_gene: TRBJ2-1
v_gene: TRBV28

CDR3aa: CASSPGRGNEQFF
len: 13
j_gene: TRBJ2-1
v_gene: TRBV11-2

CDR3aa: CASSLQGGGSYEQYF
len: 15
j_gene: TRBJ2-7
v_gene: TRBV5-1

CDR3aa: CAILRQGMNTEAFF
len: 14
j_gene: TRBJ1-1
v_gene: TRBV6-5

CDR3aa: CASSKTGTNTEAFF
len: 14
j_gene: TRBJ1-1
v_gene: TRBV4-2

CDR3aa: CASSSLDNTEAFF
len: 13
j_gene: TRBJ1-1
v_gene: TRBV11-3

CDR3aa: CASSDHTSGRYNEQFF
len: 16
j_gene: TRBJ2-1
v_gene: TRBV6-2/TRBV6-3

CDR3aa: CASSGTGGNGYTF
len: 13
j_gene: TRBJ1-2
v_gene: TRBV18

CDR3aa: CASSTRTAEELFF
len: 13
j_gene: TRBJ1-4
v_gene: TRBV9

CDR3aa: CASSYGSGASNEQFF
len: 15
j_gene: TRBJ2-1
v_gene: TRBV7-2

CDR3aa: CASSGGDGNQPQHF
len: 14
j_gene: TRBJ1-5
v_gene: TRBV4-2

CDR3aa: CASSRLEGHEQYF
len: 13
j_gene: TRBJ2-7
v_gene: TRBV7-9

CDR3aa: CASSVQGLGYTF
len: 12
j_gene: TRBJ1-2
v_gene: TRBV2

CDR3aa: CASSQVQEGYEQYF
len: 14
j_gene: TRBJ2-7
v_gene: TRBV4-1

CDR3aa: CASSLAAGMNTEAFF
len: 15
j_gene: TRBJ1-1
v_gene: TRBV4-3

CDR3aa: CASSLIGYTEAFF
len: 13
j_gene: TRBJ1-1
v_gene: TRBV5-1

CDR3aa: CATSRRDRVYGYTF
len: 14
j_gene: TRBJ1-2
v_gene: TRBV15

CDR3aa: CASSMVVPITGELFF
len: 15
j_gene: TRBJ2-2
v_gene: TRBV19

CDR3aa: CASSPGGGRADTQYF
len: 15
j_gene: TRBJ2-3
v_gene: TRBV2

CDR3aa: CAWSTGGFLGYTF
len: 13
j_gene: TRBJ1-2
v_gene: TRBV30

CDR3aa: CASSQDGTPGAGELFF
len: 16
j_gene: TRBJ2-2
v_gene: TRBV4-3

CDR3aa: CASSSEPGTGGKPLHF
len: 16
j_gene: TRBJ1-6
v_gene: TRBV5-1

CDR3aa: CASSLGRSSYEQYF
len: 14
j_gene: TRBJ2-7
v_gene: TRBV5-1

CDR3aa: CASSPSGLAGGYEQYF
len: 16
j_gene: TRBJ2-7
v_gene: TRBV28

CDR3aa: CASSKRGFRGTANEKLFF
len: 18
j_gene: TRBJ1-4
v_gene: TRBV7-8

CDR3aa: CASSYPPRRNTEAFF
len: 15
j_gene: TRBJ1-1
v_gene: TRBV6-2/TRBV6-3

CDR3aa: CASSKTGDYGYTF
len: 13
j_gene: TRBJ1-2
v_gene: TRBV6-5

CDR3aa: CSASRPQGVYEQYF
len: 14
j_gene: TRBJ2-7
v_gene: TRBV20-1

CDR3aa: CASSNRATNEKLFF
len: 14
j_gene: TRBJ1-4
v_gene: TRBV4-3

CDR3aa: CASDGANEQYF
len: 11
j_gene: TRBJ2-7
v_gene: TRBV12-5

CDR3aa: CSASLGTGQPQHF
len: 13
j_gene: TRBJ1-5
v_gene: TRBV20-1

CDR3aa: CASSQGTSRGVDEQYF
len: 16
j_gene: TRBJ2-7
v_gene: TRBV11-3